The rows below give T cell receptor beta chains drawn from one sample of a study of cytomegalovirus exposure and HLA in healthy donors. Method: immunoSEQ multiplex PCR; TCRdb's copy keeps in-frame clones and lacks some. The data contain 70,000 or so clones, approximately 95% of them singletons. Sequencing used PBMCs. These receptors were taken from a man in his late teens or twenties in good health and CMV-seropositive. The CDR3 runs from the conserved cysteine through the conserved F or W. Fields, in order: CDR3 DNA, CDR3 protein, D gene, J gene, V gene, clone size. The D gene is left open where the match is weak. Clone size is not always given. Where it is, it says once, few, many or a class for expanded clones.

TGTGCCAGCAGCGGCACAGGGGCTGGGGCCAACGTCCTGACTTTC,CASSGTGAGANVLTF,TRBD1,TRBJ2-6,TRBV9,NA
TGTGCCAGCAGCTTAGTAACCGGGAGAAGCTACTATGAGCAGTTCTTC,CASSLVTGRSYYEQFF,NA,TRBJ2-1,TRBV7-9,NA
TGTGCCAGCAGACTATCTCCGGGACAGGGGCATGGCTACACCTTC,CASRLSPGQGHGYTF,TRBD1,TRBJ1-2,TRBV6-5,NA
TGCGCCAGCAGCCAAGGTGTCGGCGAGGCCCCTTCCTATGGCTACACCTTC,CASSQGVGEAPSYGYTF,NA,TRBJ1-2,TRBV4-1,NA
TGCAGCGTTTGGGGCACTAGCGGGAGTGGTGAGCAGTACTTC,CSVWGTSGSGEQYF,TRBD2,TRBJ2-7,TRBV29-1,NA
TGTGCCAGCAGTGAAGAGATGAACACCCAAGAGACCCAGTACTTC,CASSEEMNTQETQYF,NA,TRBJ2-5,TRBV6-1,NA
TGTGCCAGCAGCTTAATGGCAGTTACCTACGAGCAGTACTTC,CASSLMAVTYEQYF,NA,TRBJ2-7,TRBV11-3,NA
TGTGCCAGCAGCCCCGGGACATTATACGAGCAGTACTTC,CASSPGTLYEQYF,NA,TRBJ2-7,TRBV28,NA
TGCGCCAGCAGCCAAGATACAGGGTCGTATGGCTACACCTTC,CASSQDTGSYGYTF,NA,TRBJ1-2,TRBV4-1,few
TGTGCCAGCAGTTCGAGGTACAATGAGCAGTTCTTC,CASSSRYNEQFF,NA,TRBJ2-1,TRBV28,NA
TGTGCCAGCAGTGAAGCCCCGCTATCGAACACCGGGGAGCTGTTTTTT,CASSEAPLSNTGELFF,NA,TRBJ2-2,TRBV6-1,once
TGCGCCAGCAGCTTGGGCAGTTCACAAGAGACCCAGTACTTC,CASSLGSSQETQYF,NA,TRBJ2-5,TRBV5-1,NA
TGCGCCAGCAGCCCAGGACAGGGGGTTGGCTACACCTTC,CASSPGQGVGYTF,TRBD1,TRBJ1-2,TRBV5-1,NA
TGTGCCAGCTCACCCGGAACCACGGGGGACATTCAGTACTTC,CASSPGTTGDIQYF,NA,TRBJ2-4,TRBV18,NA
TGTGCCAGCAGCTCACTAGCGGGAGGGCCATATACGCAGTATTTT,CASSSLAGGPYTQYF,TRBD2,TRBJ2-3,TRBV7-2,NA
TGTGCCAGCAGCGGTGTGGTGAGGGAAGCTTTCTTT,CASSGVVREAFF,NA,TRBJ1-1,TRBV6-5,NA
TGTGCCAGCTCCCCGCGGGGCCTTAATGAAAAACTGTTTTTT,CASSPRGLNEKLFF,NA,TRBJ1-4,TRBV28,NA
TGTGCCAGCAGCTCCAGCCCATCAGGTAGCAATCAGCCCCAGCATTTT,CASSSSPSGSNQPQHF,NA,TRBJ1-5,TRBV11-2,NA
TGTGCCAGTAGTATCCCGGGTTACGAGCAGTACTTC,CASSIPGYEQYF,NA,TRBJ2-7,TRBV19,NA
TGTGCCAGCGGACTAGCGGGGGTAATTAGCACAGATACGCAGTATTTT,CASGLAGVISTDTQYF,TRBD2,TRBJ2-3,TRBV19,once
TGCGCCAGCAGCTTACAGGGTAGCGATGAGCAGTTCTTC,CASSLQGSDEQFF,NA,TRBJ2-1,TRBV5-1,NA
TGTGCCAGCAGCGGGGCTTGGGAAGCTTTCTTT,CASSGAWEAFF,NA,TRBJ1-1,TRBV7-9,NA
TGCGCCAGCAGCTCAGGGCTGATTTTGGACACTGAAGCTTTCTTT,CASSSGLILDTEAFF,NA,TRBJ1-1,TRBV5-1,NA
TGTGCCAGCAGTCTAGCGGGCGTCGGGGCGACGCAGTACTTC,CASSLAGVGATQYF,TRBD2,TRBJ2-7,TRBV28,NA
TGTGCCAGCAGCCACGGGAACTCTGGGGCCAACGTCCTGACTTTC,CASSHGNSGANVLTF,NA,TRBJ2-6,TRBV11-2,NA
TGTGCCAGCAGCCCGGCTGGACAGGGCGTTGGAGATACGCAGTATTTT,CASSPAGQGVGDTQYF,TRBD1,TRBJ2-3,TRBV5-4,NA
TGCGCCAGCAGCTTAAGGGCGGCGGGAGGGCCCACCGGGGAGCTGTTTTTT,CASSLRAAGGPTGELFF,TRBD2,TRBJ2-2,TRBV5-1,NA
TGTGCCAGCAGTCCTTGGACAGGGTTGGGCTATGGCTACACCTTC,CASSPWTGLGYGYTF,TRBD1,TRBJ1-2,TRBV28,NA
TGTGCCAGCAGCACCGCTAGCGGGATAGAATCTTTAGCCAAAAACATTCAGTACTTC,CASSTASGIESLAKNIQYF,TRBD2,TRBJ2-4,TRBV7-3,NA
TGTGCCAGCAGCTTCCGAGGGCAGTTACAAGAAAAACTGTTTTTT,CASSFRGQLQEKLFF,NA,TRBJ1-4,TRBV7-2,NA
TGTGCCAGCAGTCCCCGGGCGGGAGGGCCAACCAATGAGCAGTTCTTC,CASSPRAGGPTNEQFF,TRBD2,TRBJ2-1,TRBV28,NA
TGTGCCAGCAGCTTCAGGGGGAGAGGATCCTACGAGCAGTACTTC,CASSFRGRGSYEQYF,TRBD1,TRBJ2-7,TRBV11-1,NA
TGTGCCACCGCGACTAGCAGGAGCTCCTACGAGCAGTACTTC,CATATSRSSYEQYF,TRBD2,TRBJ2-7,TRBV27,NA
TGTGCCAGCAGCCAAGAATCCTTAGCGGGAGCGGTGGGAGAGACCCAGTACTTC,CASSQESLAGAVGETQYF,TRBD2,TRBJ2-5,TRBV4-2,NA
TGTGCCAGCAGCTTAGACGGGGCGGGAACATACAATGAGCAGTTCTTC,CASSLDGAGTYNEQFF,NA,TRBJ2-1,TRBV7-2,NA
TGCGCCAGCAGCCTCCAAGCGGGAGTACCCACCGGGGAGCTGTTTTTT,CASSLQAGVPTGELFF,TRBD2,TRBJ2-2,TRBV5-1,NA
TGTGCCAGCAGTGACCCCCGATTGCGAGCCCAAGAGACCCAGTACTTC,CASSDPRLRAQETQYF,NA,TRBJ2-5,TRBV6-1,NA
TGTGCCAGCAGCTCCCAGGACAGGGGGTACTACGAGCAGTACTTC,CASSSQDRGYYEQYF,TRBD1,TRBJ2-7,TRBV5-6,NA
TGTGCCAGCAGTTCGGGGTCCACAGATACGCAGTATTTT,CASSSGSTDTQYF,NA,TRBJ2-3,TRBV28,NA
TGTGCCAGCAGCTTAGTGGTTTCGGGGTACACAGATACGCAGTATTTT,CASSLVVSGYTDTQYF,NA,TRBJ2-3,TRBV5-6,NA